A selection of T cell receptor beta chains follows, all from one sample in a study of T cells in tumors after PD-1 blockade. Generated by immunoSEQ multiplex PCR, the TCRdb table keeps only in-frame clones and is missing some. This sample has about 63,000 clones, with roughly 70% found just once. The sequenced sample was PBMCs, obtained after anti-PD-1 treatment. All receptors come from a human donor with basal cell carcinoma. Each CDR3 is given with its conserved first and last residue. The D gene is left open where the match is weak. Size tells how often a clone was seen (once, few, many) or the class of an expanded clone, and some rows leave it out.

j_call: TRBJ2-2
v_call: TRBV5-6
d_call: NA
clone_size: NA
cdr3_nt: TGTGCCAGCAGCCGGCAGACAGGGAACACCGGGGAGCTGTTTTTT
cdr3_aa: CASSRQTGNTGELFF

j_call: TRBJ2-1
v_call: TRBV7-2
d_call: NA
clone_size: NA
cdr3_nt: TGTGCCAGCAGCACTTCGGGCCTCATGCGTGAGCAGTTCTTC
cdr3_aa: CASSTSGLMREQFF

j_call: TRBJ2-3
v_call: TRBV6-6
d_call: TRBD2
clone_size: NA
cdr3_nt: TGTGCCAGCAGTTATAGCGGGGGTGGAGGCACAGATACGCAGTATTTT
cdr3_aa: CASSYSGGGGTDTQYF

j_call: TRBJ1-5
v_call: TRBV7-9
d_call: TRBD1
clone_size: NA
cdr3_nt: TGTGCCAGCAGCCCCTCACAGGGGGGTGGCAATCAGCCCCAGCATTTT
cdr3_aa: CASSPSQGGGNQPQHF

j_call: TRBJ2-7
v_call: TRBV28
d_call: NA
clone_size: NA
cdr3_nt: TGTGCCAGCAGTCCCAGGGACGTAATACGAGGGCTCGAGCAGTACTTC
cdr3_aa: CASSPRDVIRGLEQYF

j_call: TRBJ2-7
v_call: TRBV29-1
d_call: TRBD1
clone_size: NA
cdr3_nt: TGCAGCGTTGGACAGGGGGCCTACGAGCAGTACTTC
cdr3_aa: CSVGQGAYEQYF

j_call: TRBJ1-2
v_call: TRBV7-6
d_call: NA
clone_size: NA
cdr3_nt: TGTGCCAGCAGCCTATCAGGGGATGCTGGCTACACCTTC
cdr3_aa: CASSLSGDAGYTF

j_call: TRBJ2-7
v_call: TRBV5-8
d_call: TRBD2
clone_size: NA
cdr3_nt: TGTGCCAGCAGCCTCCTGGGGGGGACGTCCTACGAGCAGTACTTC
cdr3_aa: CASSLLGGTSYEQYF

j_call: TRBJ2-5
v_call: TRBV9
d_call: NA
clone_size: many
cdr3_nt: TGTGCCAGCAGCGTAGCGGAGGGGGGCCAGTACTTC
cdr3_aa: CASSVAEGGQYF

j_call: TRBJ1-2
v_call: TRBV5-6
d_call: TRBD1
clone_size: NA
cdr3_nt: TGTGCCAGCAGCGTACAGGGGACCTATGGCTACACCTTC
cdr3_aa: CASSVQGTYGYTF

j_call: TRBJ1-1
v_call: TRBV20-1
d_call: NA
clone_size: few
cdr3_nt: TGCAGTGTGTGGCGTAACACTGAAGCTTTCTTT
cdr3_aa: CSVWRNTEAFF

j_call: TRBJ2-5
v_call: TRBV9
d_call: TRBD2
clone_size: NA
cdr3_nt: TGTGCCAGTAACAGCGGGGGAATCTTTTGGGAGACCCAGTACTTC
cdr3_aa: CASNSGGIFWETQYF

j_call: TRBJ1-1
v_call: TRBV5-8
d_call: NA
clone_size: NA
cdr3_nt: TGTGCCAGCAGCTTGGGATTTAGGGACGGGAACACTGAAGCTTTCTTT
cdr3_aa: CASSLGFRDGNTEAFF

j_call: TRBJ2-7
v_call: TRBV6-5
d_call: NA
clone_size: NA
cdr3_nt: TGTGCCAGCAGTTACGGCGCAGAAGCCTACGAGCAGTACTTC
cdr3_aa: CASSYGAEAYEQYF

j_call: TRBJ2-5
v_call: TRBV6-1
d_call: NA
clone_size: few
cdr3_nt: TGTGCCAGCAGTGAAGGTCTACGGGAGTATCAAGAGACCCAGTACTTC
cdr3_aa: CASSEGLREYQETQYF

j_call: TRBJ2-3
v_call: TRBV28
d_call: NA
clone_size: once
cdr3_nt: TGTGCCAGCAGTTTAACCGGGCCTTGGGGGGCAGATACGCAGTATTTT
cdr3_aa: CASSLTGPWGADTQYF

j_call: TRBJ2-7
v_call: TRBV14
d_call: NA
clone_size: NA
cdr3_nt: TGTGCCAGCAGCCAAGTCGTGGGCGAGCAGTACTTC
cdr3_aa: CASSQVVGEQYF

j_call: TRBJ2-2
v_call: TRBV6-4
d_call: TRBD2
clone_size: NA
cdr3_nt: TGTGCCAGCAGTGAGCGGGGGGGGAACACCGGGGAGCTGTTTTTT
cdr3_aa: CASSERGGNTGELFF

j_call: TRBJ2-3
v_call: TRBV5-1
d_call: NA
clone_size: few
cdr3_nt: TGCGCCAGCAGCGCGACTAGTTCCCCAGATACGCAGTATTTT
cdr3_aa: CASSATSSPDTQYF

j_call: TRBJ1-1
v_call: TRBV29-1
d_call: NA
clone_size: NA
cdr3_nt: TGCAGCGGGTCCCGGATGGGGACTGAAGCTTTCTTT
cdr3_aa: CSGSRMGTEAFF

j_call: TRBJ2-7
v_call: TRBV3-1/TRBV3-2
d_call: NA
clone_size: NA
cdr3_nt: TGTGCCAGCAGCCCCTGGGCGGGGTTGGGTGAGCAGTACTTC
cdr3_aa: CASSPWAGLGEQYF

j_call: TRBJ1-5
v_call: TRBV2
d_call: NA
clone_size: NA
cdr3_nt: TGTGCCAGCAGTGAAGGAGGGACTAGCAATCAGCCCCAGCATTTT
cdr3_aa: CASSEGGTSNQPQHF

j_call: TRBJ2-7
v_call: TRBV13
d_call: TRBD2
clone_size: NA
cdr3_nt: TGTGCCAGCAGCTCGCAGCGGGGGCAATCCTACGAGCAGTACTTC
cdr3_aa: CASSSQRGQSYEQYF

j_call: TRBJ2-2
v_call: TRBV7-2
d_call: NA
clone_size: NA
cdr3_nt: TGTGCCAGCAGCTTAGTGGTAGGGGGGGAGCTGTTTTTT
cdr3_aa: CASSLVVGGELFF

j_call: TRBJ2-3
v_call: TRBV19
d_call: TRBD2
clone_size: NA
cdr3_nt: TGTGCCAGTAGTAGGGGACTAAGTACAGATACGCAGTATTTT
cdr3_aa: CASSRGLSTDTQYF

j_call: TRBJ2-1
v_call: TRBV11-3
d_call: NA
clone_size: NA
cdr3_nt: TGTGCCAGCAGCTTAGGGGACACTATGAATGAGCAGTTCTTC
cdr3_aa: CASSLGDTMNEQFF

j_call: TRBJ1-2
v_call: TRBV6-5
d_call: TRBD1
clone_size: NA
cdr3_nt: TGTGCCACCCACGAGGGGGCGGCTAACTATGGCTACACCTTC
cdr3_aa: CATHEGAANYGYTF

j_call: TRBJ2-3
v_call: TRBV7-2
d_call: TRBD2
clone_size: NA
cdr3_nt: TGTGCCAGCCTGACTAGCGGGGGTGTAGATACGCAGTATTTT
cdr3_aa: CASLTSGGVDTQYF

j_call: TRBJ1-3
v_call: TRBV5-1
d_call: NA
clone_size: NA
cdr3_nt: TGCGCCAGCAGCTTAAAAGGGGACGGAAACACCATATATTTT
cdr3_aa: CASSLKGDGNTIYF

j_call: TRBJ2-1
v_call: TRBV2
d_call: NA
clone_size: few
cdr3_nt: TGTGCCAGCAGGGACTACAATGAGCAGTTCTTC
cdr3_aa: CASRDYNEQFF

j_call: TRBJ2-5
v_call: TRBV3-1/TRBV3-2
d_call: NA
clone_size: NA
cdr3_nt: TGTGCCAGCAGCCAAGGGCTAGGGTACCAAGAGACCCAGTACTTC
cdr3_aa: CASSQGLGYQETQYF

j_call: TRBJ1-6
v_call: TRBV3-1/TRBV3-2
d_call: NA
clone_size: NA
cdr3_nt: TGTGCCAGCAGCCAAGAGTCAGCCGATTCACCCCTCCACTTT
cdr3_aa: CASSQESADSPLHF

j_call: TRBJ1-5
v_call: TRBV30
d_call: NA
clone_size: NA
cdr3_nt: TGTGCCTGGAGTGTAGGCAGCAATAGCAATCAGCCCCAGCATTTT
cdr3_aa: CAWSVGSNSNQPQHF

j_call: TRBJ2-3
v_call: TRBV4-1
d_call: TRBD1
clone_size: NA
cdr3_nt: TGCGCCAGCAGCCGACAGGGAACAGATACGCAGTATTTT
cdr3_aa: CASSRQGTDTQYF

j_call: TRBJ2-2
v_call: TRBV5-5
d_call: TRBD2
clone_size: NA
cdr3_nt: TGTGCCAGCAGCACGGGACTAGCGGGGGGTCCGAACACCGGGGAGCTGTTTTTT
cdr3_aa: CASSTGLAGGPNTGELFF